This TCR beta chain appears in the sequencing data of a study of blood T cells in healthy people across ages. Overall study context: Capturing about one barcoded beta molecule per two T cells was achieved by template switching.

It was with a sample-barcoded 5' primer and a J-beta primer mix that a second PCR of about 6 to 12 cycles was run. TCRdb independently ran MiXCR on the 5' RACE reads; one entry per CDR3 protein. The sample includes 1.5 million to 2 million distinct CDR3 sequences, 25% to 30% of them seen just once. The CDR3 contains 13 residues. V was trimmed by 1 base and J by 7 bases, leaving 10 bases between them. Germline V CDR1 and CDR2: SGHTA, FQGNSA. Whole-study results and caveats: Lack of knowledge of donor CMV status possibly confounded expanded clonotype changes. Older age went with lower TCR beta diversity per million T cells, in a roughly linear way.

In each sample, at least 6 million PBMCs were isolated. Turning to this clonotype: Its antigen is not identified.

The sequence derives from a woman aged 30 to 39 in good health. The material sequenced was blood. The chain combines TRBV7-2 with TRBJ1-1, with TRBD1 as a possible D gene (6 bases). CDR3 DNA sequence: TGTGCCAGCAGCTTAGGGGGGCTTGGTGAAGCTTTCTTT. Encoded protein: CASSLGGLGEAFF.